This T cell receptor beta chain was retrieved from a study of T cells in Graves' hyperthyroidism and ophthalmopathy. Study background: Any treatment followed the collection of peripheral blood at initial diagnosis.

The length of the CDR3 is 18 residues. With 1 base clipped from V and 2 bases from J, the junction kept 4 bases outside the gene matches. Germline lookup yields CDR1 SGHVS and CDR2 FNYEAQ. Absent ophthalmopathy progression within 18 months defined stable Graves' hyperthyroidism. Points on this clonotype: Its antigen is unidentified.

RNA transcripts served as the template for amplifying TCR beta CDR3 regions. The TCR CDR3 was amplified in a first-round RT-PCR using the HTBI primer set. TCRdb re-derived calls from the multiplex PCR reads in MiXCR, one entry per CDR3 protein. The table lists around 440,000 distinct CDR3 sequences, approximately 14% of them singletons. Points from the study as a whole: Ophthalmopathy and stable hyperthyroidism were separated by a 13 V-J model.

The TCR comes from a woman between 18 and 30 years old with Graves' hyperthyroidism. The V and J genes are TRBV7-6 and TRBJ2-1, with 14 nucleotides matching TRBD2. The specimen sequenced was blood. Written as DNA, the CDR3 is TGTGCCAGCAGCTTAGAGACTAGCGGGGGGGCGCCCTACAATGAGCAGTTCTTC. Translation gives CASSLETSGGAPYNEQFF.